This T cell receptor (beta chain) originates from a study of blood T cell repertoires in COVID-19. Overall study context: COVID-19 samples collected from the United States, Italy and Spain covered acute and convalescent phases. T cells, B-cell-depleted T cells, or PBMCs supplied cDNA or gDNA.

Original processing notes: Nucleated cell counts were estimated from reference gene primer amplification. Sequencing used immunoSEQ multiplex PCR; TCRdb keeps in-frame clones, though not all of them. The V and J calls and clone size were taken over from that table, and D and trimming were inferred from the DNA. The sample includes 90,000 to 150,000 clones, about 80% of them seen just once. J gave up 1 base and V 7 bases, and 8 bases lay outside the gene matches. This CDR3 has 15 residues. CDR1 and CDR2 from the germline V gene are LGHDT and YNNKEL (reference sequence). The sequenced material came from peripheral blood. This TCR was recovered from a man between 65 and 80 years old with acute or convalescent COVID-19. The chain is built from TRBV3-1 (or the pseudogene TRBV3-2) and TRBJ2-7; TRBD1 matches at 9 bases. The CDR3 DNA is TGTGCCAGCAAGAGGGGACAGGGTAGGTCCTACGAGCAGTACTTC. Its protein is CASKRGQGRSYEQYF.